Here is one T cell receptor (beta chain) with its context. This sample stems from a study of blood T cell repertoires in COVID-19. Study context: Sites in the United States, Italy and Spain provided acute and convalescent COVID-19 samples. PBMCs, B-cell-depleted T cells, or T cells were the source of the cDNA or gDNA that made up the material.

In the authors' methods: Counts of nucleated cells, estimated from reference gene primer amplification, were obtained. Data came from immunoSEQ multiplex PCR; TCRdb stores just in-frame clones and leaves some out. V and J calls plus clone size are reproduced from that table; the DNA served to infer D and trimming. The sample records under 250,000 clones, about 84% being singletons. CDR1 and CDR2 (germline): KGHSH, LQKENI. CDR3 length equals 15 residues. V was clipped by 0 bases and J by 6 bases, with 15 bases between them. The chain recombines TRBV18 with TRBJ2-7; D possibly corresponds to TRBD2 (5 bases). The sequence was collected from a human donor in a cohort sampled during active COVID-19. Sequencing used peripheral blood. CDR3 DNA sequence: TGTGCCAGCTCACCACCGAGGTCGGAGGCAGCCGAGCAGTACTTC. The encoded protein is CASSPPRSEAAEQYF.